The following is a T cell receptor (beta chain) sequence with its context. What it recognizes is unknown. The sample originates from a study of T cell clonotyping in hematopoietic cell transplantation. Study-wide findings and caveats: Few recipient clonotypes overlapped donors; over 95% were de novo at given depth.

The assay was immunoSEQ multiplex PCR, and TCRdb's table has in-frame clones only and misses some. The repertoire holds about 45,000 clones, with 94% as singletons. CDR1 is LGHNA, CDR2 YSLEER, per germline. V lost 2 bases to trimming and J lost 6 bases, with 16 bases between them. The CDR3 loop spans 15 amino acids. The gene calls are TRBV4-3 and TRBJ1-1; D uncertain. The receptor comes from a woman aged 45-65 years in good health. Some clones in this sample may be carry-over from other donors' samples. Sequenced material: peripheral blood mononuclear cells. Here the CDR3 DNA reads TGCGCCAGCAGCCAACACCACAAGACCGAACCTGAAGCTTTCTTT. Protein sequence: CASSQHHKTEPEAFF.